These 10 T cell receptor beta chains originate from one sample sequenced in a study of T cell repertoires in cytomegalovirus infection (dated 2019 in TCRdb). The treatment or condition label on this specimen signifies: in vitro stimulation with specific CMV peptide epitopes to enrich CMV-specific T cells. TCRdb records Illumina HiSeq 1500 as the sequencer. Clones were called with MiXCR by TCRdb after fastp trimmed the public reads at Q25, and only in-frame beta chains were retained. Every entry covers one CDR3 protein and lists the most common genes and DNA from its rows. For this sample there are approximately 89,000 distinct CDR3 sequences; around 25% appear just once. Roughly 50% of the sample is in the top ten clones. These receptors lack a known antigen. The sequences come from CD8+ T cells from cultured PBMCs, collected from culture after CMV antigen stimulation. All receptors derive from a human donor in good health (CMV status not recorded). Some clones in this sample may be carry-over from other donors' samples.

In its sample, this clonotype was seen a few times. This sequence joins TRBV4-3 and TRBJ1-1; D might be TRBD1 (5 bases). This CDR3 is built from 14 residues. Germline V gene data show CDR1 as LGHNA and CDR2 as YSLEER. V gave up 3 bases and J gave up 1 base, with 9 bases separating them. The CDR3 DNA reads TGCGCCAGCAGCCACCTCACAGGGAACACTGAAGCTTTCTTT. Its protein is CASSHLTGNTEAFF.

The chain combines TRBV5-1 with TRBJ2-7; maybe TRBD1 (6 bases). Germline lookup yields CDR1 SGHRS and CDR2 YFSETQ. Deletions cut 0 bases from V and 0 bases from J, with 10 bases between. The CDR3 extends over 15 amino acids. CDR3 coding DNA: TGCGCCAGCAGCTTGGATCTGGGGGCCTCCTACGAGCAGTACTTC. Amino acid sequence: CASSLDLGASYEQYF.

This chain connects TRBV30 to TRBJ2-3; D is unresolved. The CDR3 spans 12 residues. The V and J ends lost 4 bases and 0 bases respectively, with 5 bases between them. Per germline, CDR1 GTSNPN and CDR2 SVGIG (reference sequence). The CDR3 nucleotides are TGTGCCTGGACAGGAAGCACAGATACGCAGTATTTT. Protein sequence: CAWTGSTDTQYF. Full variable domain (rest looked up from reference TRBV30 and TRBJ2-3): SQTIHQWPATLVQPVGSPLSLECTVEGTSNPNLYWYRQAAGRGLQLLFYSVGIGQISSEVPQNLSASRPQDRQFILSSKKLLLSDSGFYLCAWTGSTDTQYFGPGTRLTVL.

This clonotype occurred a few times. The chain has TRBV20-1 and TRBJ2-7, with D unresolved. This CDR3 contains 13 residues. Germline V CDR1 and CDR2: DFQATT, SNEGSKA (reference sequence). V was shortened by 5 bases and J by 2 bases, with 13 bases between the two germline ends. CDR3 amino acids: CSASTDGTYEQYF. For the CDR3, the DNA is TGCAGTGCTTCTACGGACGGAACCTACGAGCAGTACTTC.

The chain couples TRBV20-1 to TRBJ1-1, with D possibly TRBD1 on 6 matching bases. This CDR3 spans 14 amino acids. Per germline, CDR1 DFQATT and CDR2 SNEGSKA (reference sequence). The V end lost 2 bases, the J end lost 2 bases, and 12 bases lay between the germline ends. In DNA, the CDR3 is TGCAGTGCTAGACAACAGGGATCTAACACTGAAGCTTTCTTT. This encodes CSARQQGSNTEAFF.

This clonotype was observed a few times. This sequence joins TRBV11-2 and TRBJ2-7; 12 bases line up with TRBD2. CDR1 is SGHAT, CDR2 FQNNGV, per germline. This CDR3 contains 14 residues. The CDR3 coding sequence is TGTGCTTCCGGGCTAGCGGGAGGGGAGTACGAGCAGTACTTC. Residues: CASGLAGGEYEQYF.

This chain uses TRBV19 with TRBJ2-2; 10 bases are a match to TRBD1. The CDR3 consists of 16 residues. Unmatched junction bases numbered 14, after V lost 8 bases and J lost 8 bases. Germline values: CDR1 LNHDA, CDR2 SQIVND (reference sequence). The CDR3 region is CASSFDRGQKIGELFF. The CDR3 DNA follows: TGTGCCAGTTCCTTCGACAGGGGGCAAAAGATAGGGGAGCTGTTTTTT.

This clonotype came up many times. This rearrangement joins TRBV28 to TRBJ2-3; 10 bases fit TRBD2. Losses at the gene ends were 6 bases for V and 0 bases for J; bases not matched to a gene: 6. The germline V gene has CDR1 MDHEN and CDR2 SYDVKM. The CDR3 runs 16 residues. CDR3 sequence: CASRLAGDSSTDTQYF. In DNA form, the CDR3 reads TGTGCCAGCAGGCTAGCGGGGGACTCTAGCACAGATACGCAGTATTTT.

This clonotype was seen repeatedly, ten times or more. This chain links TRBV11-1 with TRBJ2-3, with 10 bases that match TRBD2. In germline, CDR1 is SGHAT, CDR2 FQDESV (reference sequence). The CDR3 is 15 residues long. V lost 4 bases and J lost 1; bases outside the gene matches: 2. The CDR3: CASSWTSGRTDTQYF. DNA of the CDR3: TGTGCCAGCAGCTGGACTAGCGGCCGCACAGATACGCAGTATTTT.

The rearrangement joins TRBV5-1 to TRBJ1-1; D is unresolved. Deletions cut 4 bases from V and 1 base from J, with 14 bases between. Germline V gives CDR1 SGHRS, CDR2 YFSETQ. CDR3 length equals 15 residues. CDR3 bases: TGCGCCAGCAGCCCTTATATGGTCGGGAACACTGAAGCTTTCTTT. Its translation is CASSPYMVGNTEAFF.